Below are 21 T cell receptor beta chains sequenced from a single sample in a study of CXCR3-negative and CXCR3-positive naive CD8 T cells. Study-wide findings and caveats: Naive cells positive for CXCR3 carried more hydrophobic TRB CDR3s than CXCR3-negative ones.

The antigens for these receptors are not known. Libraries were UMI-labeled 5' RACE TRB cDNA. From the 5' RACE reads, TCRdb lists one entry per CDR3 protein and no DNA. The table gives under 7,500 distinct CDR3 sequences; the top ten clones make up 1.9% of it. The sequencing input was naive CXCR3+ CD8+ T cells from blood. Subset defined: CD45RO-CCR7+CD27+CD95- naive CD8+ T cells expressing CXCR3 (TNR3+). These receptors were obtained from a human donor in good health. Some clones in this sample may be carry-over from other donors' samples.

CDR3 in amino acids: CASKDEGQGQAFF. The chain links TRBV12-3 or TRBV12-4 to TRBJ1-1; the D call from TCRdb, TRBD1, cannot be confirmed without DNA. The CDR3 is made up of 13 amino acids.

The V gene is TRBV7-9, the J gene TRBJ1-5. The CDR3 is 15 residues long. Germline-derived CDR1 and CDR2 are SEHNR and FQNEAQ (reference sequence). This chain's CDR3 is CASSLGPHSNQPQHF.

This clonotype is labeled medium-sized based on frequency. V gene TRBV20-1 combines with J gene TRBJ1-2. Germline V gives CDR1 DFQATT, CDR2 SNEGSKA (reference sequence). This CDR3 comprises 14 residues. CDR3 region: CSAIRTVKGWGYTF.

This clonotype is classed as medium-sized by frequency. The chain links TRBV12-3 or TRBV12-4 to TRBJ2-1; TCRdb names TRBD2, which stays unverified in the absence of DNA. This CDR3 has 16 amino acids. CDR3 sequence: CASSPQHPSSYNEQFF.

This sequence joins TRBV5-1 and TRBJ2-7; lacking DNA, the TRBD2 call made by TCRdb goes unchecked. This CDR3 has 14 amino acids. Germline CDR1 reads SGHRS; CDR2 reads YFSETQ. The CDR3 protein is CASSPGEGSYEQYF. Full variable domain (outside the CDR3, taken from reference TRBV5-1 and TRBJ2-7): KAGVTQTPRYLIKTRGQQVTLSCSPISGHRSVSWYQQTPGQGLQFLFEYFSETQRNKGNFPGRFSGRQFSNSRSEMNVSTLELGDSALYLCASSPGEGSYEQYFGPGTRLTVT.

By frequency, this clonotype is medium-sized. V gene TRBV5-5 combines with J gene TRBJ2-2; TCRdb's D call of TRBD2 is untestable without DNA. The CDR3 is made up of 17 amino acids. Germline CDR1 reads SGHKS; CDR2 reads YYEKEE (reference sequence). The CDR3 sequence: CASSLGLAGGYTGELFF.

The gene calls are TRBV18 and TRBJ2-7; without DNA, the TCRdb call of TRBD1 cannot be checked. Germline CDR1 reads KGHSH; CDR2 reads LQKENI. The CDR3 is 15 amino acids. This CDR3 reads CASSLQGAEPYEQYF.

This clonotype is identified as medium-sized from frequency. This chain connects TRBV20-1 to TRBJ2-3; the D call from TCRdb, TRBD2, cannot be confirmed without DNA. CDR3 size: 17 residues. Germline CDR1 and CDR2: DFQATT and SNEGSKA (reference sequence). CDR3 protein: CSARGRAPLRSTDTQYF.

The V call is TRBV19, the J call TRBJ2-7; TCRdb picks TRBD2, but there is no DNA to check that call. Germline V gives CDR1 LNHDA, CDR2 SQIVND (reference sequence). This CDR3 spans 14 amino acids. The CDR3 is CASSTTEAGNEQYF.

This clonotype is labeled medium-sized based on frequency. This chain connects TRBV27 to TRBJ1-1. The length of the CDR3 is 13 residues. Germline CDR1 and CDR2: MNHEY and SMNVEV (reference sequence). The CDR3 is CASSEKYRTEAFF.

The CDR3 protein is CSARDGTSGGITYEQYF. The chain recombines TRBV20-1 with TRBJ2-7; there is no DNA to check the TCRdb D call of TRBD2. From germline, CDR1 is DFQATT and CDR2 SNEGSKA (reference sequence). CDR3 size: 17 residues.

The rearrangement uses TRBV5-5 and TRBJ2-5; TCRdb's assignment of TRBD1 cannot be checked, as there is no DNA. Germline CDR1 and CDR2: SGHKS and YYEKEE (reference sequence). The CDR3 has 15 amino acids. This CDR3 reads CASSLDRADQETQYF.

The chain uses TRBV7-9 and TRBJ2-5; without DNA, the TCRdb call of TRBD1 cannot be checked. Per the germline V gene, CDR1 is SEHNR and CDR2 is FQNEAQ (reference sequence). The length of the CDR3 is 13 residues. The CDR3 loop is CASSSTGEETQYF.

The V call is TRBV2, the J call TRBJ2-3. CDR1 is SNHLY and CDR2 is FYNNEI in the germline V gene. The length of the CDR3 is 11 residues. CDR3 in amino acids: CAKQLGDTQYF.

The V and J genes are TRBV29-1 and TRBJ2-2; TCRdb selects TRBD1, and the lack of DNA leaves this call unchecked. The CDR3 runs 13 residues. From germline, CDR1 is SQVTM and CDR2 ANQGSEA. The CDR3 protein is CSVGAGNTGELFF.

This clonotype is identified as medium-sized from frequency. The rearrangement joins TRBV12-3 or TRBV12-4 to TRBJ2-7; there is no DNA to check the TCRdb D call of TRBD1. The CDR3 runs 12 residues. This chain's CDR3 is CASSLFGGEQYF.

The gene calls are TRBV20-1 and TRBJ2-7; TCRdb calls TRBD1, which cannot be checked without DNA. Germline V CDR1 and CDR2: DFQATT, SNEGSKA (reference sequence). The CDR3 loop spans 15 amino acids. The CDR3 region is CSASQAGTPTYEQYF.

By frequency, this clonotype registers medium-sized. The genes are TRBV29-1 and TRBJ1-1; absent DNA, TCRdb's TRBD1 call cannot be checked. Germline V lookup: CDR1 SQVTM, CDR2 ANQGSEA. CDR3 length: 14 amino acids. The CDR3 loop is CSVEVGESSTEAFF.

This clonotype is medium-sized by frequency. The chain uses TRBV3-1 and TRBJ2-2; absent DNA, TCRdb's TRBD1 call cannot be checked. Germline CDR1 LGHDT, CDR2 YNNKEL (reference sequence). The CDR3 covers 17 residues. CDR3 sequence: CASSQDHRGPGAGELFF.

This chain links TRBV29-1 with TRBJ2-1; TCRdb names TRBD1, which stays unverified in the absence of DNA. The CDR3 sequence is 14 residues long. Per the germline V gene, CDR1 is SQVTM and CDR2 is ANQGSEA. The CDR3 sequence is CSDRGTARGNEQFF.

This clonotype shows up as medium-sized by frequency. V and J are TRBV6-2 or TRBV6-3 and TRBJ1-5. The CDR3 length is 12 residues. The germline V gene has CDR1 MNHEY and CDR2 SVGEGT. CDR3 in amino acids: CASSRRAQPQHF.